Sequencing of this T cell receptor (beta chain) was carried out in a study of T cell changes during pregnancy in multiple sclerosis. The V end was cut by 10 bases, the J end by 6 bases, with 16 bases between. Germline lookup yields CDR1 LNHDA and CDR2 SQIVND (reference sequence). The CDR3 is made up of 12 amino acids. Here immunoSEQ multiplex PCR was the method, and the copy in TCRdb shows in-frame clones only, minus some. This sample carries more than 90,000 clones, 92% of them seen once, and the ten largest clones take more than 1.5%. The chain joins TRBV19 to TRBJ2-7; a possible D gene is TRBD2 (5 bases). This specimen consisted of peripheral blood, obtained in the third trimester of pregnancy. The receptor was derived from a female donor with multiple sclerosis, enrolled in a pregnancy study. The CDR3 protein is CATDTSVGEQYF. CDR3 coding DNA: TGTGCCACCGACACTAGTGTCGGCGAGCAGTACTTC.